This T cell receptor (beta chain) was sequenced for a study of CXCR3-negative and CXCR3-positive naive CD8 T cells. Study details: Collectively, the libraries yielded some 140 million TRB reads in total, at about 1.5 +/- 0.3 million per library. Study outcomes and limitations: For memory CD8+ cells diversity was much lower, but both naive subsets had comparably high diversity.

As regards this clonotype: What it binds is unknown.

Sorting was done in triplicate for each CD8+ T cell subset (around 300,000 cells each). Those CD8+ T cells considered naive were CD45RO-CCR7+CD27+CD95-. The authors made the TRB cDNA libraries by 5' RACE using UMI labels. TCRdb re-analyzed the 5' RACE reads; it lists each CDR3 protein once, without DNA. This sample contains approximately 70,000 distinct CDR3 sequences. The germline V gene has CDR1 LNHNV and CDR2 YYDKDF (reference sequence). The CDR3 extends over 15 amino acids. The chain combines TRBV15 with TRBJ2-7; TCRdb indicates TRBD1, and absent DNA this call remains unverified. The specimen was naive CXCR3- CD8+ T cells from blood. Subset meaning: CD45RO-CCR7+CD27+CD95- naive CD8+ T cells lacking CXCR3 (TNR3-). The source of this sequence is a human donor in good health. Some clones in this sample may be carry-over from other donors' samples. CDR3 sequence reads: CATSRDGQTSYEQYF. Filled out from reference TRBV15 and TRBJ2-7, the complete variable domain reads DAMVIQNPRYQVTQFGKPVTLSCSQTLNHNVMYWYQQKSSQAPKLLFHYYDKDFNNEADTPDNFQSRRPNTSFCFLDIRSPGLGDTAMYLCATSRDGQTSYEQYFGPGTRLTVT.